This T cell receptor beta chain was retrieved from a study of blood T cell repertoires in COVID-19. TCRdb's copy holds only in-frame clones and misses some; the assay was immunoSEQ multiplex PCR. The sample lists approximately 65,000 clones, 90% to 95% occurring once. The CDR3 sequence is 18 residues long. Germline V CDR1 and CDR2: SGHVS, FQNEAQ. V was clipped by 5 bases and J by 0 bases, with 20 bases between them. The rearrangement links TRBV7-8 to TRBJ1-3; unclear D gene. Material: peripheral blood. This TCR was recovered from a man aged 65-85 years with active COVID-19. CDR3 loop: CASSPDIPTLSSGNTIYF. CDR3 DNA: TGTGCCAGCAGCCCCGACATTCCGACCCTTAGCTCTGGAAACACCATATATTTT.